This passage covers 21 T cell receptor beta chains from one sample sequenced in a study of PD-1 blockade in mismatch repair-deficient tumors. Measured with immunoSEQ multiplex PCR; TCRdb has only the in-frame clones, and not every one. The repertoire consists of fewer than 20,000 clones, with 84% occurring once and the leading ten covering nearly 3.5%. This specimen was PBMCs, taken 4 weeks after starting pembrolizumab. The receptor set was obtained from an adult with mismatch repair-deficient cancer.

This sequence joins TRBV6-5 and TRBJ2-1; 14 bases map to TRBD2. The CDR3 length is 14 residues. Trimming removed 6 bases from V and 9 bases from J; junction bases left unmatched: 4. Germline V gene sequence: CDR1 MNHEY, CDR2 SVGAGI. The DNA for the CDR3 is TGTGCCAGCAGCGGGACTAGCGGGAGCAGTGAGCAGTTCTTC. This encodes CASSGTSGSSEQFF.

This chain links TRBV27 with TRBJ1-3; 7 nucleotides agree with TRBD1. J was trimmed by 0 bases and V by 8 bases; bases with no gene match: 10. CDR3 length: 16 amino acids. Germline V gene data show CDR1 as MNHEY and CDR2 as SMNVEV (reference sequence). The CDR3 loop reads CASAFRRGLSGNTIYF. CDR3 bases: TGTGCCAGCGCGTTTCGTAGGGGGCTCTCTGGAAACACCATATATTTT.

The chain uses TRBV5-1 and TRBJ2-5, with 7 positions matching TRBD1. The CDR3 loop spans 15 amino acids. Germline V gene sequence: CDR1 SGHRS, CDR2 YFSETQ. V was pared by 1 base and J by 1 base, with 4 bases of the junction left unmatched. The chain's CDR3 is CASSLPGQPQETQYF. In nucleotides, the CDR3 is TGCGCCAGCAGCTTGCCGGGACAGCCCCAAGAGACCCAGTACTTC.

The V gene is TRBV28, the J gene TRBJ1-5; TRBD1 matches 7 bases. CDR1 is MDHEN, CDR2 SYDVKM, per germline. This CDR3 is built from 16 residues. V dropped 3 bases and J dropped 9; count of bases not matched to a gene: 14. CDR3: CASSLNAGTASLPQHF. CDR3 coding DNA: TGTGCCAGCAGTTTGAATGCCGGGACAGCGTCCCTGCCCCAGCATTTT.

The chain combines TRBV30 with TRBJ1-5, with 11 bases lining up with TRBD1. Germline trimming cut 5 bases from V and 6 bases from J; bases unmatched to any gene: 3. The CDR3 loop spans 13 amino acids. Germline-derived CDR1 and CDR2 are GTSNPN and SVGIG (reference sequence). The CDR3 DNA reads TGTGCCTGGGGACAGGGGGCAGGTCAGCCCCAGCATTTT. The encoded protein is CAWGQGAGQPQHF.

The chain joins TRBV27 to TRBJ1-1; D ambiguous. The V end lost 4 bases, the J end lost 5 bases, and 17 bases lay between the germline ends. The germline V gene has CDR1 MNHEY and CDR2 SMNVEV (reference sequence). CDR3 length equals 15 residues. CDR3 sequence: CASSSPVRIGTEAFF. The CDR3 nucleotides are TGTGCCAGCAGTTCCCCCGTGAGGATTGGGACTGAAGCTTTCTTT.

The chain couples TRBV11-2 to TRBJ1-1; no clear D gene. In germline, CDR1 is SGHAT, CDR2 FQNNGV. This CDR3 contains 14 residues. V was trimmed by 5 bases and J by 3 bases, leaving 13 bases between them. CDR3 bases: TGTGCCAGCAGCGCGTCCACAGCCCACACTGAAGCTTTCTTT. Encoded protein: CASSASTAHTEAFF.

This sequence joins TRBV5-5 and TRBJ1-6; weak D call: TRBD1 (5 bases). Trimming removed 3 bases at V and 7 bases at J, with 17 bases between. The CDR3 loop spans 16 amino acids. Germline CDR1 is SGHKS and CDR2 is YYEKEE (reference sequence). The CDR3 protein is CASSWDEGRQNSPLHF. CDR3 coding DNA: TGTGCCAGCAGCTGGGATGAGGGGAGGCAGAATTCACCCCTCCACTTT. The full variable domain, with the rest looked up from reference TRBV5-5 and TRBJ1-6, is DAGVTQSPTHLIKTRGQQVTLRCSPISGHKSVSWYQQVLGQGPQFIFQYYEKEERGRGNFPDRFSARQFPNYSSELNVNALLLGDSALYLCASSWDEGRQNSPLHFGNGTRLTVT.

The V gene is TRBV6-1, the J gene TRBJ2-7; 12 bases align to TRBD2. The trim removed 6 bases at V and 6 bases at J, leaving 6 bases unmatched. From germline, CDR1 is MNHNS and CDR2 SASEGT. This CDR3 has 14 amino acids. CDR3 sequence reads: CASRRTSGIVEQYF. CDR3 DNA sequence: TGTGCCAGCAGACGGACTAGCGGGATCGTCGAGCAGTACTTC.

This clone was counted a single time. The chain carries TRBV25-1 and TRBJ2-5, with D possibly being TRBD2 (5 bases). Trimming took off 3 bases at V and 4 bases at J, with 9 bases between the two ends. Germline V CDR1 and CDR2: MGHDK, SYGVNS. The CDR3 is made up of 13 amino acids. The CDR3: CASSDSAGETQYF. The CDR3 DNA reads as TGTGCCAGCAGTGATTCGGCGGGAGAGACCCAGTACTTC.

The genes are TRBV11-2 and TRBJ2-3; TRBD2 agrees at 12 bases. The CDR3 covers 17 residues. V was clipped by 7 bases and J by 5 bases; unmatched bases: 13. CDR1 and CDR2 from the germline V gene are SGHAT and FQNNGV. CDR3 in DNA: TGTGCCAGCACCCCCCCACGACTAGCGGGAGTGTTAGATACGCAGTATTTT. This codes for CASTPPRLAGVLDTQYF.

This clone was seen a few times. CDR3 DNA sequence: TGTGCCAGCAGTTCGGGACAGGGGTACGTAGAGCAGTACTTC. Its protein is CASSSGQGYVEQYF. The chain uses TRBV28 and TRBJ2-7; TRBD1 matches at 10 bases. Trimming cost V 4 bases and J 7 bases; bases outside gene matches: 7. Germline CDR1 is MDHEN and CDR2 is SYDVKM. CDR3 size: 14 residues.

The chain couples TRBV27 to TRBJ2-3, with TRBD1 matching 12 bases. Germline loops: CDR1 MNHEY, CDR2 SMNVEV (reference sequence). The CDR3 has 16 residues. J was trimmed by 4 bases and V by 6 bases; bases with no gene match: 8. The CDR3 here is CASSPVGTGGSDTQYF. The CDR3 DNA is TGTGCCAGCAGCCCCGTGGGGACAGGGGGCTCAGATACGCAGTATTTT.

About this clone: The identical CDR3 is also encoded by other nucleotide sequences in the sample. The CDR3 loop reads CASSLGTGHNQPQHF. The CDR3 DNA reads TGTGCCAGCAGCCTAGGGACAGGGCACAATCAGCCCCAGCATTTT. The V and J genes are TRBV11-3 and TRBJ1-5, with 9 bases aligning to TRBD1. CDR1 is SGHNT, CDR2 YENEEA, per germline. V trimming: 5 bases; J trimming: 3 bases; junction bases outside the gene matches: 5. The CDR3 runs 15 residues.

Here the CDR3 reads CASSPPGTATNNEQFF. Written as DNA, the CDR3 is TGTGCCAGCTCACCACCCGGGACAGCGACTAACAATGAGCAGTTCTTC. The chain joins TRBV18 to TRBJ2-1; 7 bases fit TRBD1. The CDR3 is 16 residues long. V was pared by 0 bases and J by 5 bases, with 7 bases of the junction left unmatched. Looked up from germline, CDR1 is KGHSH and CDR2 is LQKENI.

This chain links TRBV10-3 with TRBJ1-5, with TRBD1 as a possible D gene (5 bases). The V end was cut by 3 bases, the J end by 6 bases, with 6 bases between. The CDR3 runs to 12 residues. Germline CDR1 reads ENHRY; CDR2 reads SYGVKD. CDR3 sequence reads: CAISDGGQPQHF. The CDR3 nucleotides are TGTGCCATCAGTGACGGGGGTCAGCCCCAGCATTTT.

The V call is TRBV28, the J call TRBJ2-3, with 10 nucleotides matching TRBD2. The CDR3 extends over 14 amino acids. V lost 6 bases, J lost 6 bases, and 6 bases stayed unmatched. CDR1 and CDR2 (germline): MDHEN, SYDVKM. CDR3 region: CASSSSGRADTQYF. The DNA for the CDR3 is TGTGCCAGCAGCTCAAGCGGGAGGGCGGATACGCAGTATTTT.

This sequence joins TRBV28 and TRBJ2-7, with a tentative D call TRBD2 (7 bases). Trimming left V 4 bases short and J 0 bases short, with 22 bases between. The CDR3 extends over 18 amino acids. Looked up from germline, CDR1 is MDHEN and CDR2 is SYDVKM. CDR3 sequence reads: CASSSDPRGLSSSYEQYF. The CDR3 bases are TGTGCCAGCAGTTCCGATCCCAGGGGACTATCGAGCTCCTACGAGCAGTACTTC.

J is TRBJ2-7 and V is TRBV7-2; 7 bases align to TRBD1. Germline CDR1 and CDR2: SGHTA and FQGNSA. V was clipped by 4 bases and J by 2 bases; unmatched bases: 5. CDR3 length: 14 amino acids. This CDR3 reads CASSSGTEPYEQYF. The CDR3 nucleotides are TGTGCCAGCAGCTCCGGGACAGAGCCCTACGAGCAGTACTTC.

The rearrangement joins TRBV28 to TRBJ2-1; TRBD2 agrees at 11 bases. The CDR3 extends over 15 amino acids. With 6 bases clipped from V and 7 bases from J, the junction kept 8 bases outside the gene matches. The V gene's germline CDR1 is MDHEN and CDR2 SYDVKM. The CDR3 sequence: CASSRIAGGLNEQFF. In nucleotides, the CDR3 is TGTGCCAGCAGCCGAATAGCGGGAGGGTTGAATGAGCAGTTCTTC.

The chain employs TRBV4-2 and TRBJ2-3; tentative D call: TRBD2 (5 bases). The germline V gene encodes CDR1 LGHNA and CDR2 YNFKEQ. Trimming removed 5 bases from V and 5 bases from J, with 23 bases in between. The CDR3 length is 17 residues. CDR3 residues: CASSTKGTGDLGDTQYF. DNA for the CDR3: TGTGCCAGCAGCACCAAGGGTACCGGGGATCTTGGAGATACGCAGTATTTT.